Listed below are T cell receptor beta chains from one sample, sequenced in a study of shared clonotypes between healthy human individuals. TCRdb's table, derived via immunoSEQ multiplex PCR, lists solely in-frame clones and lacks some. The sample consists of about 1.5 million clones, approximately 98% of them appearing once. The sequencing sample was made of naive CD4+ T cells sorted from blood. These receptors originate from a man younger than 40 in good health. Both conserved end residues are part of each CDR3. Each record gives: J gene, V gene, D gene, CDR3 length, CDR3 protein, CDR3 DNA. D genes are given only for firm matches.

TRBJ2-7,TRBV4-3,TRBD1,16,CASSQQATGLPYEQYF,TGCGCCAGCAGCCAACAAGCGACAGGGCTTCCCTACGAGCAGTACTTC
TRBJ2-1,TRBV19,TRBD2,17,CASSTLGSGSSTYEQFF,TGTGCCAGTAGTACCCTTGGGAGCGGGAGTTCGACATATGAGCAGTTCTTC
TRBJ2-7,TRBV7-6,TRBD2,14,CASSLLSGIGEQYF,TGTGCCAGCAGCTTACTTAGCGGGATAGGCGAGCAGTACTTC
TRBJ2-3,TRBV5-1,TRBD2,15,CASSFLAGVTDTQYF,TGCGCCAGCAGCTTTCTAGCGGGAGTAACAGATACGCAGTATTTT
TRBJ2-5,TRBV30,-,13,CAWSEGPWETQYF,TGTGCCTGGAGTGAAGGGCCTTGGGAGACCCAGTACTTC
TRBJ2-2,TRBV2,-,14,CASSAAENTGELFF,TGTGCCAGCAGTGCGGCGGAGAACACCGGGGAGCTGTTTTTT
TRBJ1-1,TRBV5-1,-,13,CASFRTANTEAFF,TGCGCCAGCTTTCGGACAGCGAACACTGAAGCTTTCTTT
TRBJ2-2,TRBV10-1,-,14,CASSVGINTGELFF,TGCGCCAGCAGTGTCGGGATTAACACCGGGGAGCTGTTTTTT
TRBJ2-1,TRBV2,TRBD2,14,CASTGTSGYNEQFF,TGTGCCAGCACCGGGACTAGCGGGTACAATGAGCAGTTCTTC
TRBJ2-3,TRBV5-1,-,15,CASSRTQRSTDTQYF,TGCGCCAGCAGCCGAACTCAGAGGAGCACAGATACGCAGTATTTT
TRBJ2-3,TRBV13,-,12,CASSGSTDTQYF,TGTGCCAGCAGCGGGTCCACAGATACGCAGTATTTT
TRBJ1-2,TRBV6-5,-,14,CASSSPSGNYGYTF,TGTGCCAGCAGTTCTCCTTCAGGCAACTATGGCTACACCTTC
TRBJ2-1,TRBV2,-,11,CASSEIYEQFF,TGTGCCAGCAGTGAAATCTATGAGCAGTTCTTC
TRBJ2-2,TRBV4-1,TRBD1,15,CASSQEDRVPGELFF,TGCGCCAGCAGCCAAGAGGACAGGGTCCCCGGGGAGCTGTTTTTT
TRBJ2-7,TRBV28,-,12,CASRLQGYEQYF,TGTGCCAGCAGGTTACAGGGATACGAGCAGTACTTC
TRBJ2-7,TRBV5-1,-,14,CASSLSGPVNEQYF,TGCGCCAGCAGCTTATCCGGTCCCGTAAACGAGCAGTACTTC
TRBJ1-3,TRBV15,-,17,CATSRDSVKASGNTIYF,TGTGCCACCAGCAGAGATAGTGTTAAGGCGTCTGGAAACACCATATATTTT
TRBJ1-2,TRBV23-1,TRBD1,14,CASSQARDRDGYTF,TGCGCCAGCAGTCAAGCCCGGGACAGGGACGGCTACACCTTC
TRBJ2-6,TRBV10-3,-,19,CAIREGRNIISSGANVLTF,TGTGCCATCAGGGAGGGGCGAAACATCATAAGCTCTGGGGCCAACGTCCTGACTTTC
TRBJ2-5,TRBV29-1,-,13,CSVALGNQETQYF,TGCAGCGTTGCACTCGGCAACCAAGAGACCCAGTACTTC
TRBJ1-1,TRBV9,-,15,CASSPRDIVDTEAFF,TGTGCCAGCAGCCCCCGGGACATCGTGGACACTGAAGCTTTCTTT
TRBJ2-7,TRBV7-2,TRBD2,14,CASSFGGSSYEQYF,TGTGCCAGCAGCTTCGGGGGGAGCTCCTACGAGCAGTACTTC
TRBJ1-2,TRBV18,TRBD1,14,CASSPSRGMYGYTF,TGTGCCAGCTCACCTAGCAGGGGGATGTATGGCTACACCTTC
TRBJ1-2,TRBV5-1,TRBD1,15,CASSSTGGVNYGYTF,TGCGCCAGCAGCTCAACAGGGGGGGTTAACTATGGCTACACCTTC
TRBJ1-1,TRBV7-8,-,15,CASSLGQGGNTEAFF,TGTGCCAGCAGCTTAGGACAAGGGGGGAACACTGAAGCTTTCTTT
TRBJ1-1,TRBV5-8,TRBD1,12,CAGDRTNTEAFF,TGTGCCGGGGACAGGACCAACACTGAAGCTTTCTTT
TRBJ2-3,TRBV6-1,-,11,CASSEQLAQYF,TGTGCCAGCAGTGAGCAGTTGGCGCAGTATTTT
TRBJ2-5,TRBV6-4,-,17,CASSEAIDPTPQETQYF,TGTGCCAGCAGTGAAGCAATCGATCCGACCCCCCAAGAGACCCAGTACTTC
TRBJ2-1,TRBV9,TRBD2,19,CASSVGLAGYGSSYNEQFF,TGTGCCAGCAGCGTAGGCCTAGCGGGATATGGGAGCTCCTACAATGAGCAGTTCTTC
TRBJ2-5,TRBV7-9,TRBD1,11,CAIRGLETQYF,TGTGCCATCAGGGGGCTCGAGACCCAGTACTTC
TRBJ1-3,TRBV30,-,11,CAWRTLGAIYF,TGTGCCTGGAGGACGCTTGGCGCCATATATTTT
TRBJ2-1,TRBV9,TRBD2,15,CASSVVGLVADEQFF,TGTGCCAGCAGCGTAGTGGGACTAGTGGCCGATGAGCAGTTCTTC
TRBJ1-5,TRBV7-2,-,14,CASGREGRYQPQHF,TGTGCCAGCGGGCGAGAGGGCAGGTATCAGCCCCAGCATTTT
TRBJ2-7,TRBV6-6,-,11,CASSYLSEQYF,TGTGCCAGCAGTTACTTGTCCGAGCAGTACTTC
TRBJ2-1,TRBV9,-,14,CASSVRAHGDEQFF,TGTGCCAGCAGCGTCAGGGCCCACGGGGATGAGCAGTTCTTC
TRBJ2-1,TRBV2,TRBD1,16,CASSEFGTGTYNEQFF,TGTGCCAGCAGTGAATTCGGGACAGGGACCTACAATGAGCAGTTCTTC
TRBJ2-3,TRBV9,-,18,CASSVTGVAGLDTDTQYF,TGTGCCAGCAGCGTAACCGGGGTGGCAGGGCTCGACACAGATACGCAGTATTTT
TRBJ2-1,TRBV5-4,TRBD1,14,CASSRGQGRNEQFF,TGTGCCAGCAGCCGAGGACAGGGCAGGAATGAGCAGTTCTTC
TRBJ2-7,TRBV4-1,-,16,CASSQDPGARVYEQYF,TGCGCCAGCAGCCAAGATCCAGGGGCGCGAGTCTACGAGCAGTACTTC
TRBJ2-2,TRBV19,-,16,CASSIDSASNTGELFF,TGTGCCAGTAGTATAGATTCAGCCTCGAACACCGGGGAGCTGTTTTTT
TRBJ1-1,TRBV7-8,-,15,CASSLVGNRDTEAFF,TGTGCCAGCAGCTTAGTAGGGAACCGCGACACTGAAGCTTTCTTT
TRBJ2-1,TRBV10-2,TRBD2,15,CASRQTSGSYNEQFF,TGCGCCAGCAGGCAAACTAGCGGCTCCTACAATGAGCAGTTCTTC
TRBJ2-7,TRBV5-4,-,12,CASSLTGLEQYF,TGTGCCAGCAGCCTGACAGGATTAGAGCAGTACTTC
TRBJ2-1,TRBV27,-,16,CASSLGRAGTYNEQFF,TGTGCCAGCAGTTTAGGTAGGGCAGGGACCTACAATGAGCAGTTCTTC
TRBJ2-7,TRBV6-5,-,14,CASSSPGTVYEQYF,TGTGCCAGCAGTTCCCCCGGGACGGTCTACGAGCAGTACTTC